Reported below is one T cell receptor beta chain. Its matching antigen is unknown. All trial patients relapsed after autologous stem cell transplantation. The entry originates in a study of PD-1 blockade in classical Hodgkin lymphoma. Overall study: With a 2-week interval, patients received intravenous nivolumab at 3 mg/kg.

Points from the study as a whole: Complete responders' baseline diversity resembled that of newly diagnosed patients. CD4+ TCR diversity rose significantly by C4D1, and CD8+ TCR diversity did not. Anyone who began nivolumab under 1 year after ASCT was excluded.

Clones were read by immunoSEQ multiplex PCR, and TCRdb kept only the in-frame ones, dropping some. The repertoire has about 86,000 clones, roughly nine tenths of them found once; the top ten carry less than 25%. The V gene lost 4 bases and the J gene lost 3 bases, with 12 bases spanning the gap. CDR3 length: 14 amino acids. CDR1 and CDR2 (germline): MNHEY, SVGAGI. The clonotype comes from a human donor with classical Hodgkin lymphoma. The source material was peripheral blood mononuclear cells (PBMCs), sampled at baseline. The chain combines TRBV6-5 with TRBJ1-1, with D perhaps TRBD1 (5 bases). DNA of the CDR3: TGTGCCAGCAGTTCCCGGGACGTATACACTGAAGCTTTCTTT. Amino acids: CASSSRDVYTEAFF.